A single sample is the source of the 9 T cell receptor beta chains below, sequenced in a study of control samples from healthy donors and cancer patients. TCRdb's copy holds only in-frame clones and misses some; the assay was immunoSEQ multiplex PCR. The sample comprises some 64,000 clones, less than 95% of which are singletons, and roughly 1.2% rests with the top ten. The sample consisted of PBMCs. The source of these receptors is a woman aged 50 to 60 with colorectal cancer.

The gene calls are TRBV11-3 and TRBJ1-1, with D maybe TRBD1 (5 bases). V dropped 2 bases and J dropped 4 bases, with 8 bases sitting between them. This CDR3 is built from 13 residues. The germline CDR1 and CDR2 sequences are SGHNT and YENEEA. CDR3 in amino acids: CASSLSGGTEAFF. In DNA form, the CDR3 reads TGTGCCAGCAGCTTATCGGGGGGCACTGAAGCTTTCTTT.

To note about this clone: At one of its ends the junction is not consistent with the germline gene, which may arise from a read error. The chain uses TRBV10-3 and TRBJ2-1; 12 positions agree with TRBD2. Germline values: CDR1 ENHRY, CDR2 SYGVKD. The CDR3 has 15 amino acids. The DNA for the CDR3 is TGTGCCCTCAGTCCGACTAGCGGGAGTTTCAATGAGCAGTTCTTC. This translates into CALSPTSGSFNEQFF.

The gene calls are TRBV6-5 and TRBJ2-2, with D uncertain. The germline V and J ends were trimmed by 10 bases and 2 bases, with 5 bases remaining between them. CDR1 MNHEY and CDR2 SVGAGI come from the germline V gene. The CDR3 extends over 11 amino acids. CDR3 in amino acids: CAMGNTGELFF. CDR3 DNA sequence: TGTGCCATGGGAAACACCGGGGAGCTGTTTTTT.

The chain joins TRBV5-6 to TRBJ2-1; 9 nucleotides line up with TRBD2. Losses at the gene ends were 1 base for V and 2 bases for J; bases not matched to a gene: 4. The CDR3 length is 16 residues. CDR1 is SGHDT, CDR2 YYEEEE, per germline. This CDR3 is CASSLWASGAYNEQFF. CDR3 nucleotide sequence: TGTGCCAGCAGCTTGTGGGCTAGCGGGGCCTACAATGAGCAGTTCTTC.

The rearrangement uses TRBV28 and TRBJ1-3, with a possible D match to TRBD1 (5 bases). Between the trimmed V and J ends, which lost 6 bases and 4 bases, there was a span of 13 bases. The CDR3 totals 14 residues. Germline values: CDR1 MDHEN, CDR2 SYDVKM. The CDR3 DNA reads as TGTGCCAGCAGCGAACAGGTGCAGGGAAACACCATATATTTT. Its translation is CASSEQVQGNTIYF.

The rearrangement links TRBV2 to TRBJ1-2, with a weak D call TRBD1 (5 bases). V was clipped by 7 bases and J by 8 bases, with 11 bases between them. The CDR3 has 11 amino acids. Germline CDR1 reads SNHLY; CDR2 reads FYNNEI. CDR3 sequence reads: CASTGGGGYTF. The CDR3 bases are TGTGCCAGCACTGGGGGAGGAGGCTACACCTTC.

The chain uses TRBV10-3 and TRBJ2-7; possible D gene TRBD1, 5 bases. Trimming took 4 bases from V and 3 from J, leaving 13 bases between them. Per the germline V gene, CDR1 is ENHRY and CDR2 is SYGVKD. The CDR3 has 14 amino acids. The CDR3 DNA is TGTGCCATCAGTGGGACAAGTGTCGACTACGAGCAGTACTTC. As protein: CAISGTSVDYEQYF.

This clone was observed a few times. As DNA, the CDR3 is TGTGCCTGGAATGGACAGTCCTACAATGAGCAGTTCTTC. Residues: CAWNGQSYNEQFF. The chain joins TRBV30 to TRBJ2-1; D perhaps matches TRBD1 (6 bases). The CDR3 is 13 residues long. CDR1 is GTSNPN and CDR2 is SVGIG in the germline V gene (reference sequence). Trimming stripped 4 bases from V and 1 base from J, with 8 bases between.

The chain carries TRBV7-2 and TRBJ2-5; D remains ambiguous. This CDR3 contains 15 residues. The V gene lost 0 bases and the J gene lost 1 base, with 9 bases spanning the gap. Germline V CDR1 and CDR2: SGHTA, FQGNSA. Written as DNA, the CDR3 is TGTGCCAGCAGCTTAGCAGGCAGCTCCCAAGAGACCCAGTACTTC. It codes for CASSLAGSSQETQYF.